Listed below are T cell receptor beta chains from one sample, sequenced in a study of cytomegalovirus exposure and HLA in healthy donors. Sequencing was performed with immunoSEQ multiplex PCR; in TCRdb, only in-frame clones are kept and a portion is missing. The repertoire holds about 160,000 clones, with 84% as singletons. The sequenced sample consisted of PBMCs. The receptors shown here come from a man aged 30-40 years in good health and CMV-seropositive. CDR3s include the opening cysteine and the closing phenylalanine or tryptophan. The D gene is left open where the match is weak. The size field is filled for only some rows; it gives once, few, many or a size class.

TRBV4-3	-	TRBJ2-7	TRBD1	15	CASSQDDRGHYEQYF	TGCGCCAGCAGCCAAGATGACAGGGGACATTACGAGCAGTACTTC
TRBV9	-	TRBJ2-5	-	14	CASSQEGHPETQYF	TGTGCCAGCAGCCAAGAGGGACACCCAGAGACCCAGTACTTC
TRBV5-1	-	TRBJ2-5	TRBD2	17	CASSLVFGGGDQETQYF	TGCGCCAGCAGCTTGGTGTTTGGGGGAGGGGACCAAGAGACCCAGTACTTC
TRBV4-1	-	TRBJ2-1	TRBD2	19	CASSPRWTSGAGGYNEQFF	TGCGCCAGCAGCCCAAGGTGGACTAGCGGGGCCGGGGGGTACAATGAGCAGTTCTTC
TRBV7-6	-	TRBJ2-5	-	16	CASRAAGYSGQETQYF	TGTGCCAGCAGGGCAGCTGGGTACTCGGGCCAAGAGACCCAGTACTTC
TRBV7-3	few	TRBJ2-3	-	12	CASSSNQGTQYF	TGTGCCAGCAGCTCCAACCAGGGGACGCAGTATTTT
TRBV5-5	-	TRBJ1-1	-	13	CASSREIPTEAFF	TGTGCCAGCAGCCGGGAGATCCCAACTGAAGCTTTCTTT
TRBV7-6	-	TRBJ2-5	-	14	CASSLVRDGETQYF	TGTGCCAGCAGCTTGGTTCGGGATGGAGAGACCCAGTACTTC
TRBV27	-	TRBJ1-5	-	13	CASSLGATQPQHF	TGTGCCAGCAGTTTGGGGGCTACTCAGCCCCAGCATTTT
TRBV9	-	TRBJ2-1	-	13	CASSGSSYNEQFF	TGTGCCAGCAGCGGGAGCTCCTACAATGAGCAGTTCTTC
TRBV2	-	TRBJ2-4	-	15	CASRPVPGTKNIQYF	TGTGCCAGCAGACCCGTCCCAGGTACCAAAAACATTCAGTACTTC
TRBV4-3	once	TRBJ2-5	-	15	CASSQEPDSPETQYF	TGCGCCAGCAGCCAAGAGCCAGACAGTCCCGAGACCCAGTACTTC
TRBV9	once	TRBJ1-6	-	14	CASSESPGYSPLHF	TGTGCCAGCAGCGAATCCCCAGGCTATTCACCCCTCCACTTT
TRBV5-3	-	TRBJ1-6	TRBD1	16	CARSFCRDRGMAPLHF	TGTGCCAGAAGCTTCTGCCGGGACAGGGGAATGGCACCCCTCCACTTT
TRBV5-6	-	TRBJ1-1	TRBD1	15	CASSLGGGPETEAFF	TGTGCCAGCAGCTTGGGAGGGGGCCCGGAGACTGAAGCTTTCTTT
TRBV9	-	TRBJ2-1	TRBD2	15	CASSVGSGGYNEQFF	TGTGCCAGCAGCGTAGGTAGCGGGGGGTACAATGAGCAGTTCTTC
TRBV5-5	-	TRBJ2-3	-	15	CASSFLSAVTDTQYF	TGTGCCAGCAGCTTTCTTAGCGCCGTCACAGATACGCAGTATTTT
TRBV5-1	-	TRBJ1-4	-	15	CASSSGSGDGEKLFF	TGCGCCAGCAGCTCGGGTTCAGGGGATGGGGAAAAACTGTTTTTT
TRBV7-2	-	TRBJ1-2	-	14	CASSLERARDGYTF	TGTGCCAGCAGCTTGGAGAGGGCCCGGGATGGCTACACCTTC
TRBV2	-	TRBJ2-5	TRBD2	15	CASSELAGGGETQYF	TGTGCCAGCAGTGAATTAGCGGGAGGAGGGGAGACCCAGTACTTC
TRBV15	-	TRBJ1-3	TRBD1	13	CATRTGVGNTIYF	TGTGCCACGCGGACAGGGGTTGGAAACACCATATATTTT
TRBV2	-	TRBJ1-5	-	13	CASSGGSNQPQHF	TGTGCCAGCAGTGGCGGGAGCAATCAGCCCCAGCATTTT
TRBV6-1	-	TRBJ2-1	TRBD2	15	CASSSGLAARGEQFF	TGTGCCAGCAGTTCCGGACTAGCGGCCAGGGGTGAGCAGTTCTTC
TRBV27	-	TRBJ1-5	-	12	CASKSAGQPQHF	TGTGCCAGCAAATCCGCGGGTCAGCCCCAGCATTTT
TRBV4-2	-	TRBJ2-3	TRBD2	20	CASSQDPVFVFSGSADTQYF	TGTGCCAGCAGCCAAGATCCCGTGTTCGTCTTTAGCGGGAGCGCAGATACGCAGTATTTT
TRBV28	-	TRBJ2-3	TRBD2	16	CASSPYVAGGTDTQYF	TGTGCCAGCAGCCCCTACGTAGCGGGGGGCACAGATACGCAGTATTTT
TRBV2	-	TRBJ2-7	-	13	CASSPVRGSEQYF	TGTGCCAGCAGCCCGGTGAGAGGGTCTGAGCAGTACTTC
TRBV6-5	-	TRBJ2-7	TRBD1	15	CASSYSRDRGYEQYF	TGTGCCAGCAGTTACTCGCGTGACAGGGGGTACGAGCAGTACTTC
TRBV10-3	-	TRBJ2-5	TRBD1	15	CAISEKGQGPGTQYF	TGTGCCATCAGTGAGAAAGGACAGGGTCCTGGGACCCAGTACTTC
TRBV7-3	-	TRBJ2-6	TRBD1	17	CASSPQPTGAGANVLTF	TGTGCCAGCAGCCCCCAACCGACAGGGGCTGGGGCCAACGTCCTGACTTTC
TRBV30	once	TRBJ1-5	-	13	CAWSVQINQPQHF	TGTGCCTGGAGTGTACAGATCAATCAGCCCCAGCATTTT
TRBV28	-	TRBJ2-6	-	17	CASSLFEGVAGANVLTF	TGTGCCAGCAGTTTATTTGAGGGGGTCGCTGGGGCCAACGTCCTGACTTTC
TRBV13	-	TRBJ1-5	-	14	CVSSSRASNQPQHF	TGTGTCAGCAGTTCGCGGGCTAGCAATCAGCCCCAGCATTTT
TRBV9	-	TRBJ1-6	TRBD1	15	CASSGQGAVNSPLHF	TGTGCCAGCAGCGGACAGGGGGCTGTGAATTCACCCCTCCACTTT
TRBV30	-	TRBJ2-2	-	11	CAWSGAGELFF	TGTGCCTGGTCAGGGGCCGGGGAGCTGTTTTTT
TRBV28	-	TRBJ1-5	TRBD1	15	CASSFSWDRGQPQHF	TGTGCCAGCAGCTTTTCTTGGGACAGGGGTCAGCCCCAGCATTTT
TRBV4-2	once	TRBJ2-1	TRBD2	17	CASSQVASGSRGNEQFF	TGTGCCAGCAGCCAAGTGGCTAGCGGGAGTAGAGGCAATGAGCAGTTCTTC
TRBV11-2	-	TRBJ2-4	TRBD2	16	CASSFGGLAGKNIQYF	TGTGCCAGCAGCTTTGGGGGGCTAGCGGGCAAAAACATTCAGTACTTC
TRBV28	-	TRBJ1-1	-	15	CASSSAAGANTEAFF	TGTGCCAGCAGTTCCGCCGCAGGGGCGAACACTGAAGCTTTCTTT
TRBV6-5	-	TRBJ2-7	TRBD2	15	CASTGTSGPSYEQYF	TGTGCCAGCACCGGGACTAGCGGACCCTCCTACGAGCAGTACTTC
TRBV7-2	-	TRBJ2-1	-	16	CASSFQLQWSRGEQFF	TGTGCCAGCAGCTTTCAACTCCAGTGGAGCAGGGGTGAGCAGTTCTTC
TRBV28	-	TRBJ2-1	-	14	CASSFLATYNEQFF	TGTGCCAGCAGTTTCCTAGCGACTTACAATGAGCAGTTCTTC
TRBV5-4	-	TRBJ1-2	TRBD1	15	CASSLATGGAGGYTF	TGTGCCAGCAGCTTGGCGACAGGGGGCGCAGGGGGCTACACCTTC
TRBV5-4	-	TRBJ2-1	-	12	CASSFLGGEQFF	TGTGCCAGCAGCTTCCTCGGGGGTGAGCAGTTCTTC
TRBV5-5	-	TRBJ2-7	TRBD1	15	CASSSGQGDPYEQYF	TGTGCCAGCAGCTCGGGACAGGGAGACCCCTACGAGCAGTACTTC
TRBV7-2	-	TRBJ2-3	TRBD2	15	CASSSVSGNADTQYF	TGTGCCAGCAGCTCGGTTAGCGGGAACGCAGATACGCAGTATTTT